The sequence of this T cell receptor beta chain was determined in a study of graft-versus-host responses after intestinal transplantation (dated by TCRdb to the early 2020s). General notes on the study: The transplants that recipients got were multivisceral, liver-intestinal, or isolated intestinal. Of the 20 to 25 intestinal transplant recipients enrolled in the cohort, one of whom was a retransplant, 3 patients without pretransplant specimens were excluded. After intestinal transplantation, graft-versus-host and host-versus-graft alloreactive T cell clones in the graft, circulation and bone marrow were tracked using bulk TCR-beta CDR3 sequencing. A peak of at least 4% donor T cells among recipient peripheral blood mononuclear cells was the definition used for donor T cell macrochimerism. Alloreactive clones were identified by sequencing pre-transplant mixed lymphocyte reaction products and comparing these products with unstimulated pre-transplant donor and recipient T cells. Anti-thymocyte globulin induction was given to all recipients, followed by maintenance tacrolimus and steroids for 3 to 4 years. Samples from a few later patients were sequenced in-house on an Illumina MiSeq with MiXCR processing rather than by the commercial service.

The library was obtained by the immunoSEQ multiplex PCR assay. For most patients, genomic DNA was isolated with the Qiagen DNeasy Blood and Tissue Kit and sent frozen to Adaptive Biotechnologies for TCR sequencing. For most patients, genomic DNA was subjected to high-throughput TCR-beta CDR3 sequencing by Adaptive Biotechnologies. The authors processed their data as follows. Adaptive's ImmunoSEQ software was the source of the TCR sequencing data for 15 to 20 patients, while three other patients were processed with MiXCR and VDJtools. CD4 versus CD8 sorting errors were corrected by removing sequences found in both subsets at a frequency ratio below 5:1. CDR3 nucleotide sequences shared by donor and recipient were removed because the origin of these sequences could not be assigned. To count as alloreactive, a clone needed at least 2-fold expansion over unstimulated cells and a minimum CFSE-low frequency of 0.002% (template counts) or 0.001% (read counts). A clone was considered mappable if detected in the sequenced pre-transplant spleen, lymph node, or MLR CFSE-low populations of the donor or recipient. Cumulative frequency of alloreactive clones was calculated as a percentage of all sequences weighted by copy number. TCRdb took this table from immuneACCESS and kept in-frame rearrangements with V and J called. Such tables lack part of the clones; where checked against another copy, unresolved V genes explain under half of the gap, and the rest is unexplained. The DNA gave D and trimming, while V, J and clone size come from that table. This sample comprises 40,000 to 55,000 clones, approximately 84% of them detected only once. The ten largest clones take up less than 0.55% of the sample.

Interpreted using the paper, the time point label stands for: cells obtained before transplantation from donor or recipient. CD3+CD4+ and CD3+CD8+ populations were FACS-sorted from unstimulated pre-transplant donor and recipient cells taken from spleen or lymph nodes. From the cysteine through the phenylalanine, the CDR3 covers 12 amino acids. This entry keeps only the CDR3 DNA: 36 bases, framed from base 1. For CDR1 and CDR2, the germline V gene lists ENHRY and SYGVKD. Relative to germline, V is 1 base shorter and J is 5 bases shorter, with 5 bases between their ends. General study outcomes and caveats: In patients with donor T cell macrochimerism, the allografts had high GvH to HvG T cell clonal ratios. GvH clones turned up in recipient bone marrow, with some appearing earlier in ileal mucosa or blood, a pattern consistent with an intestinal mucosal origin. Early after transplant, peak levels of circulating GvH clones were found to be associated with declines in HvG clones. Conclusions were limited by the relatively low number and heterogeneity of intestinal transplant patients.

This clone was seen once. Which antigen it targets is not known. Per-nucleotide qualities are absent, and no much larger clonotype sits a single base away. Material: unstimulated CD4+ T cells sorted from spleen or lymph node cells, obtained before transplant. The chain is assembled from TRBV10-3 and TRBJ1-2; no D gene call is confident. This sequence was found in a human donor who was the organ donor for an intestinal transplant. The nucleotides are TGTGCCATCAGTGAGTTGGGTTATGGCTACACCTTC. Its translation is CAISELGYGYTF.